A single sample gave rise to the 24 T cell receptor beta chains below, sequenced in a study of technical replicates of blood from several donors. Data came from immunoSEQ multiplex PCR; TCRdb stores just in-frame clones and leaves some out. The sample carries 68,000 or so clones, under 98% recorded once. Sequenced material: T cells isolated from PBMCs. The receptors come from a human donor in good health.

The rearrangement joins TRBV11-2 to TRBJ1-1; possibly TRBD1 for D (6 bases). The CDR3 runs to 14 residues. The germline CDR1 and CDR2 sequences are SGHAT and FQNNGV. V dropped 5 bases and J dropped 4 bases, with 14 bases sitting between them. CDR3 protein: CASSQTTGSTEAFF. CDR3 DNA: TGTGCCAGCAGCCAAACAACAGGGAGCACTGAAGCTTTCTTT.

This chain uses TRBV5-1 with TRBJ2-3, with D perhaps TRBD1 (6 bases). This CDR3 is 16 amino acids long. The V gene lost 2 bases and the J gene lost 1 base, with 14 bases spanning the gap. Germline lookup yields CDR1 SGHRS and CDR2 YFSETQ. CDR3: CASSLEQGYRTDTQYF. The CDR3, as DNA: TGCGCCAGCAGCTTAGAACAGGGCTATCGCACAGATACGCAGTATTTT.

This rearrangement joins TRBV18 to TRBJ1-2; D unresolved. Germline V CDR1 and CDR2: KGHSH, LQKENI. This CDR3 has 12 amino acids. The ends were cut back, 3 bases at V and 7 bases at J, with 9 bases in the middle. The CDR3: CASSPGEAGYTF. CDR3 nucleotides: TGTGCCAGCTCACCCGGGGAAGCTGGCTACACCTTC.

The chain carries TRBV28 and TRBJ2-1; 8 bases line up with TRBD2. The CDR3 loop spans 16 amino acids. Losses at the gene ends were 4 bases for V and 7 bases for J; bases not matched to a gene: 12. Germline CDR1 and CDR2: MDHEN and SYDVKM. The CDR3 DNA reads as TGTGCCAGCAGTTCCCTCCACCGACTAGCGATGAATGAGCAGTTCTTC. Protein: CASSSLHRLAMNEQFF.

The chain combines TRBV19 with TRBJ1-1; 9 bases are shared with TRBD1. CDR1 and CDR2 from the germline V gene are LNHDA and SQIVND (reference sequence). V was clipped by 11 bases and J by 1 base; unmatched bases: 5. The CDR3 runs 13 residues. The DNA for the CDR3 is TGTGCCGCGGGGACAGGGCGGAACACTGAAGCTTTCTTT. It encodes CAAGTGRNTEAFF.

The DNA for the CDR3 is TGTGCCAGCAGCGGACCGGGCGGGTCCGAGCAGTACTTC. Translation: CASSGPGGSEQYF. The chain uses TRBV9 and TRBJ2-7, with D possibly TRBD2 on 5 matching bases. The CDR3 is 13 amino acids. V lost 3 bases, J lost 6 bases, and 13 bases lay in between. CDR1 is SGDLS and CDR2 is YYNGEE in the germline V gene.

The chain carries TRBV6-1 and TRBJ2-5; 12 bases are shared with TRBD2. V was clipped by 3 bases and J by 5 bases; unmatched bases: 7. The CDR3 runs 16 residues. Germline CDR1 reads MNHNS; CDR2 reads SASEGT. The CDR3 is CASSETLAGGSETQYF. DNA for the CDR3: TGTGCCAGCAGTGAGACCCTAGCGGGAGGGAGCGAGACCCAGTACTTC.

V gene TRBV11-3 combines with J gene TRBJ1-5, with D possibly TRBD1 on 5 matching bases. Trimming shortened V by 5 bases and J by 0 bases, and 8 bases separated the two germline ends. The germline V gene encodes CDR1 SGHNT and CDR2 YENEEA. This CDR3 has 14 amino acids. Here the CDR3 reads CASSPTGSNQPQHF. Here the CDR3 DNA reads TGTGCCAGCAGCCCTACAGGTAGCAATCAGCCCCAGCATTTT.

The V call is TRBV19, the J call TRBJ1-1; a weak D match, TRBD1 (5 bases). V was clipped by 7 bases and J by 4 bases, with 13 bases between them. The CDR3 sequence is 13 residues long. Germline lookup yields CDR1 LNHDA and CDR2 SQIVND (reference sequence). The CDR3 spells CASNQGWGTEAFF. The CDR3 DNA reads TGTGCCAGTAATCAGGGCTGGGGCACTGAAGCTTTCTTT.

The V and J genes are TRBV5-1 and TRBJ2-5; D gene uncertain. Between the trimmed V and J ends, which lost 2 bases and 7 bases, there was a span of 9 bases. The CDR3 contains 12 residues. Per germline, CDR1 SGHRS and CDR2 YFSETQ. CDR3 in amino acids: CASSLGDGTQYF. The CDR3 bases are TGCGCCAGCAGCTTAGGAGACGGGACCCAGTACTTC.

V usage is TRBV15 and J usage is TRBJ1-5, with D unresolved. Germline V gene sequence: CDR1 LNHNV, CDR2 YYDKDF (reference sequence). There are 12 residues in the CDR3. V shed 0 bases and J shed 7 bases, with 4 bases lying between them. The CDR3 sequence: CATSRDEQPQHF. CDR3 nucleotides: TGTGCCACCAGCAGAGATGAGCAGCCCCAGCATTTT. Variable domain in full (rest from reference TRBV15 and TRBJ1-5): DAMVIQNPRYQVTQFGKPVTLSCSQTLNHNVMYWYQQKSSQAPKLLFHYYDKDFNNEADTPDNFQSRRPNTSFCFLDIRSPGLGDTAMYLCATSRDEQPQHFGDGTRLSIL.

The rearrangement joins TRBV5-4 to TRBJ2-5, with D possibly matching TRBD1 (6 bases). The CDR3 consists of 16 residues. Germline V CDR1 and CDR2: SGHNT, YYREEE (reference sequence). Trimming stripped 3 bases from V and 2 bases from J, with 17 bases between. The CDR3, as DNA: TGTGCCAGCAGCTCCCTACAGGGAACTCCTCAAGAGACCCAGTACTTC. This translates into CASSSLQGTPQETQYF.

The rearrangement links TRBV29-1 to TRBJ2-7; D gene unclear. Looked up from germline, CDR1 is SQVTM and CDR2 is ANQGSEA. The V gene lost 4 bases and the J gene lost 0 bases, with 19 bases spanning the gap. This CDR3 has 16 amino acids. The CDR3 DNA reads as TGCAGCGTTGTCCCCCGGGTCTCGGCTTACTCCTACGAGCAGTACTTC. Its protein is CSVVPRVSAYSYEQYF.

The rearrangement uses TRBV7-8 and TRBJ2-1, with 11 bases matching TRBD2. The CDR3 has 14 amino acids. Germline CDR1 and CDR2: SGHVS and FQNEAQ. V lost 4 bases to trimming and J lost 8 bases; unmatched junction nucleotides: 4. The CDR3 DNA is TGTGCCAGCAGCTCTCTGACTAGCGGGGATGAGCAGTTCTTC. Translated: CASSSLTSGDEQFF.

The chain is built from TRBV7-8 and TRBJ1-2; D might be TRBD1 (6 bases). The V end was cut by 0 bases, the J end by 2 bases, with 10 bases between. The germline gives CDR1 SGHVS, CDR2 FQNEAQ. The CDR3 extends over 15 amino acids. In nucleotides, the CDR3 is TGTGCCAGCAGCTTAGCGCAGGGGTCGAACTATGGCTACACCTTC. Translation: CASSLAQGSNYGYTF.

The chain has TRBV5-4 and TRBJ2-6; TRBD2 agrees at 8 bases. V lost 0 bases to trimming and J lost 2 bases; unmatched junction nucleotides: 4. The CDR3 totals 17 residues. The germline gives CDR1 SGHNT, CDR2 YYREEE (reference sequence). Written as DNA, the CDR3 is TGTGCCAGCAGCTTGGAGGTCGGGAGGGCTGGGGCCAACGTCCTGACTTTC. This codes for CASSLEVGRAGANVLTF.

The genes are TRBV11-2 and TRBJ2-7; 14 nucleotides line up with TRBD2. Germline V gene data show CDR1 as SGHAT and CDR2 as FQNNGV. The ends lost 4 bases at V and 6 bases at J; junction bases unmatched: 2. The CDR3 runs 14 residues. CDR3 region: CASSSGTSGSEQYF. The CDR3, as DNA: TGTGCCAGCAGCTCCGGGACTAGCGGGAGCGAGCAGTACTTC.

The rearrangement joins TRBV27 to TRBJ2-1; 8 bases map to TRBD2. J gave up 10 bases and V 5 bases, and 13 bases lay outside the gene matches. Germline lookup yields CDR1 MNHEY and CDR2 SMNVEV (reference sequence). This CDR3 contains 15 residues. DNA for the CDR3: TGTGCCAGCAGTCCGGGACTAGAGAGGGGAGTGGAGCAGTTCTTC. Its protein is CASSPGLERGVEQFF.

The chain joins TRBV7-3 to TRBJ2-7; 12 bases map to TRBD2. With V trimmed by 5 bases and J by 6 bases, 5 bases remained unmatched. CDR1 SGHTA and CDR2 FQGTGA come from the germline V gene. CDR3 length equals 14 residues. The CDR3 DNA reads TGTGCCAGCAGCGTCGGACTAGCGGGAAGCGAGCAGTACTTC. This encodes CASSVGLAGSEQYF.

The gene calls are TRBV15 and TRBJ2-6, with 8 bases identical to TRBD1. CDR1 and CDR2 (germline): LNHNV, YYDKDF (reference sequence). This CDR3 contains 17 residues. Unmatched junction bases numbered 6, after V lost 5 bases and J lost 0 bases. In DNA, the CDR3 is TGTGCCACCAGCGGGCGGACAGGGCCCTCTGGGGCCAACGTCCTGACTTTC. Translated, it gives CATSGRTGPSGANVLTF.

The chain combines TRBV27 with TRBJ1-1, with D perhaps TRBD1 (5 bases). This CDR3 is 14 amino acids long. The V and J ends lost 0 bases and 1 base respectively, with 6 bases between them. Germline V gene lookup returns CDR1 MNHEY and CDR2 SMNVEV (reference sequence). The CDR3 DNA follows: TGTGCCAGCAGTTTATCAAGGGGGAACACTGAAGCTTTCTTT. This translates into CASSLSRGNTEAFF.

The chain links TRBV10-3 to TRBJ2-2, with TRBD1 as a possible D gene (6 bases). The germline V gene encodes CDR1 ENHRY and CDR2 SYGVKD. The germline V and J ends were trimmed by 0 bases and 1 base, with 12 bases remaining between them. The CDR3 is made up of 17 amino acids. The CDR3 is CAISESPGQKNTGELFF. Written as DNA, the CDR3 is TGTGCCATCAGTGAGTCTCCTGGACAGAAGAACACCGGGGAGCTGTTTTTT.

Here the CDR3 DNA reads TGTGCCAGCATCAGTCCGGGGGAAGCTTTCTTT. The encoded protein is CASISPGEAFF. The chain has TRBV6-6 and TRBJ1-1; D is unclear. CDR1 and CDR2 from the germline V gene are MNHNY and SVGAGI (reference sequence). Trimming shortened V by 7 bases and J by 8 bases, and 11 bases separated the two germline ends. The CDR3 sequence is 11 residues long.

The chain carries TRBV30 and TRBJ2-7; D might be TRBD1 (5 bases). The V end was cut by 4 bases, the J end by 3 bases, with 10 bases between. The CDR3 is made up of 12 amino acids. Per the germline V gene, CDR1 is GTSNPN and CDR2 is SVGIG (reference sequence). The CDR3 DNA reads TGTGCCTGGACCAATACAGGCTACGAGCAGTACTTC. This sequence encodes CAWTNTGYEQYF.